The source of this TCR beta chain is a study of blood T cells in healthy people across ages. General study results and limits: Age brought a roughly linear fall in TCR beta diversity measured per million T cells.

Regarding this clonotype: Its antigen is not identified.

Primed by a sample-barcoded 5' primer and a J-beta primer mix, a second PCR proceeded for about 7 to 11 cycles. Carrying 12 random nucleotides, a template-switch adaptor labeled each individual cDNA molecule. One entry per CDR3 protein results from TCRdb running MiXCR on the 5' RACE reads. Seen here are around 800,000 distinct CDR3 sequences, 46% observed once, and the top ten hold roughly 18%. The CDR3 covers 12 residues. The germline V gene encodes CDR1 GTSNPN and CDR2 SVGIG (reference sequence). The V end was cut by 3 bases, the J end by 3 bases, with 6 bases between. Isolating PBMCs gave at least 6.5 million of these cells per sample.

Sequencing was carried out using blood. The chain links TRBV30 to TRBJ1-5; D is undetermined. The source is an elderly man in good health. The CDR3 region is CAWSVPNQPQHF. For the CDR3, the DNA is TGTGCCTGGAGCGTACCCAATCAGCCCCAGCATTTT.